These 22 T cell receptor beta chains originate from one sample sequenced in a study of T cell responses to AZD1222 COVID-19 vaccine. TCRdb's copy holds only in-frame clones and misses some; the assay was immunoSEQ multiplex PCR. This sample yields more than 150,000 clones, of which around 92% are seen a single time; about 9.4% belongs to the top ten. Material: peripheral blood, obtained on day 0 of AZD1222 vaccination. These receptors were taken from an adult in good health.

The J gene is TRBJ1-5, the V gene TRBV30, with 9 nucleotides matching TRBD1. The J segment lost 9 bases and the V segment lost 0 bases, leaving 3 bases of the junction unmatched. CDR3 size: 13 residues. Germline CDR1 reads GTSNPN; CDR2 reads SVGIG (reference sequence). The CDR3 spells CAWSVSDRGPQHF. CDR3 DNA sequence: TGTGCCTGGAGTGTTTCGGACAGGGGGCCCCAGCATTTT.

The CDR3 coding sequence is TGCGCCAGCGGCCATGGGACGGGGAACACTGAAGCTTTCTTT. Residues: CASGHGTGNTEAFF. The chain has TRBV5-1 and TRBJ1-1; perhaps TRBD1 as D (5 bases). The CDR3 has 14 residues. The germline gives CDR1 SGHRS, CDR2 YFSETQ. V was cut by 7 bases and J by 1 base, with 14 bases left in between.

V gene TRBV5-4 combines with J gene TRBJ2-1, with D perhaps TRBD1 or TRBD2 (5 bases each). The CDR3 is 15 amino acids. Deletions cut 4 bases from V and 4 bases from J, with 15 bases between. Germline assignment: CDR1 SGHNT and CDR2 YYREEE (reference sequence). The CDR3: CASSPGDQLYNEQFF. The CDR3 DNA reads TGTGCCAGCAGCCCTGGGGACCAGCTTTACAATGAGCAGTTCTTC.

The chain carries TRBV27 and TRBJ2-1; no firm D call. V was shortened by 2 bases and J by 0 bases, with 8 bases between the two germline ends. CDR1 is MNHEY and CDR2 is SMNVEV in the germline V gene (reference sequence). This CDR3 region has 15 residues. The CDR3 loop reads CASSLKPRSYNEQFF. CDR3 nucleotides: TGTGCCAGCAGTTTAAAACCCCGCTCCTACAATGAGCAGTTCTTC.

The chain's CDR3 is CASSFSGATRDRRHYGYTF. The CDR3 DNA sequence: TGTGCCAGCAGCTTCAGTGGCGCGACCCGGGACAGGCGACACTATGGCTACACCTTC. This chain links TRBV5-4 with TRBJ1-2; 8 nucleotides line up with TRBD1. CDR3 size: 19 residues. From germline, CDR1 is SGHNT and CDR2 YYREEE (reference sequence). With 2 bases clipped from V and 3 bases from J, the junction kept 18 bases outside the gene matches.

The V and J genes are TRBV7-2 and TRBJ2-6, with 10 bases that match TRBD2. Germline CDR1 and CDR2: SGHTA and FQGNSA. The CDR3 is 17 amino acids. J lost 0 bases, V lost 7 bases, and 6 bases had no gene match. The CDR3, as DNA: TGTGCCAGCACCGTAGCGGGGGGCCTCTCTGGGGCCAACGTCCTGACTTTC. Residues: CASTVAGGLSGANVLTF.

This clone appeared a few times. V gene TRBV3-1 (or the pseudogene TRBV3-2) combines with J gene TRBJ1-1, with TRBD1 matching 8 bases. The germline V gene has CDR1 LGHDT and CDR2 YNNKEL (reference sequence). The CDR3 spans 16 residues. V trimming: 1 base; J trimming: 0 bases; junction bases outside the gene matches: 4. CDR3 bases: TGTGCCAGCAGCCAAGTCAACAGGGGGGTGAACACTGAAGCTTTCTTT. Protein sequence: CASSQVNRGVNTEAFF.

The rearrangement uses TRBV7-9 and TRBJ2-7; D is perhaps TRBD1 (6 bases). The CDR3 spans 13 residues. Germline values: CDR1 SEHNR, CDR2 FQNEAQ (reference sequence). Deletions cut 3 bases from V and 5 bases from J, with 11 bases between. The CDR3 loop reads CASSLDSPHEQYV. CDR3 DNA: TGTGCCAGCAGCTTGGACAGCCCCCACGAGCAGTACGTC.

V is TRBV6-5 and J is TRBJ2-5, with TRBD1 identical over 9 bases. With V trimmed by 8 bases and J by 5 bases, 9 bases remained unmatched. This CDR3 is built from 14 residues. Germline values: CDR1 MNHEY, CDR2 SVGAGI. CDR3 sequence (DNA): TGTGCCAGCGGCTCTACAGGGGGCCGGGAGACCCAGTACTTC. Its translation: CASGSTGGRETQYF.

This chain joins TRBV29-1 and TRBJ1-2; 8 bases agree with TRBD1. CDR1 and CDR2 from the germline V gene are SQVTM and ANQGSEA. The CDR3 contains 13 residues. The J segment lost 9 bases and the V segment lost 4 bases, leaving 10 bases of the junction unmatched. CDR3 bases: TGCAGCGTTGTTGACAGGGGAACGATGAGCTACACCTTC. The encoded protein is CSVVDRGTMSYTF.

The chain combines TRBV29-1 with TRBJ2-1, with 7 bases aligning to TRBD2. The V segment lost 5 bases and the J segment 3 bases; nucleotides outside the gene matches: 16. The V gene's germline CDR1 is SQVTM and CDR2 ANQGSEA. The CDR3 contains 17 residues. CDR3 nucleotide sequence: TGCAGCGTTAGTGTCACGAGCGGGGTTTATATCTACAATGAGCAGTTCTTC. Its translation is CSVSVTSGVYIYNEQFF.

The chain links TRBV2 to TRBJ2-7, with 8 bases fitting TRBD1. This CDR3 comprises 14 residues. Germline CDR1 is SNHLY and CDR2 is FYNNEI. V was clipped by 4 bases and J by 4 bases; unmatched bases: 6. In nucleotides, the CDR3 is TGTGCCAGCAGTGTGCGCAGGGGGCCTTACGAGCAGTACTTC. Translation gives CASSVRRGPYEQYF.

This clone has only one observation. This sequence joins TRBV4-3 and TRBJ2-6; D might be TRBD1 (6 bases). Germline CDR1 LGHNA, CDR2 YSLEER. The V end lost 0 bases, the J end lost 0 bases, and 15 bases lay between the germline ends. CDR3 length: 19 amino acids. The DNA of the CDR3 is TGCGCCAGCAGCCAAGATTGGGCAGGGGCATTCTCTGGGGCCAACGTCCTGACTTTC. The encoded protein is CASSQDWAGAFSGANVLTF.

The chain is built from TRBV9 and TRBJ2-1; 8 bases fit TRBD2. J lost 3 bases, V lost 4 bases, and 6 bases had no gene match. The CDR3 covers 15 residues. Germline V gene data show CDR1 as SGDLS and CDR2 as YYNGEE. The CDR3 loop is CASSPRGGIYNEQFF. CDR3 DNA sequence: TGTGCCAGCAGCCCTCGGGGGGGGATCTACAATGAGCAGTTCTTC.

The chain uses TRBV7-6 and TRBJ1-5, with D perhaps matching TRBD1 (5 bases). Germline CDR1 reads SGHVS; CDR2 reads FNYEAQ. The CDR3 is 13 amino acids. Trimming shortened V by 5 bases and J by 4 bases, and 9 bases separated the two germline ends. In nucleotides, the CDR3 is TGTGCCAGCAGCCTGACAGCAAATCAGCCCCAGCATTTT. As protein: CASSLTANQPQHF. Filled out from reference TRBV7-6 and TRBJ1-5, the complete variable domain reads GAGVSQSPRYKVTKRGQDVALRCDPISGHVSLYWYRQALGQGPEFLTYFNYEAQQDKSGLPNDRFSAERPEGSISTLTIQRTEQRDSAMYRCASSLTANQPQHFGDGTRLSIL.

The chain links TRBV5-4 to TRBJ1-1, with D possibly matching TRBD1 (5 bases). The CDR3 spans 14 residues. Germline-derived CDR1 and CDR2 are SGHNT and YYREEE (reference sequence). V was shortened by 4 bases and J by 3 bases, with 13 bases between the two germline ends. Written as DNA, the CDR3 is TGTGCCAGCAGCGTAACGACGGGGGACACTGAAGCTTTCTTT. Protein sequence: CASSVTTGDTEAFF.

The chain employs TRBV30 and TRBJ1-1; TRBD1 agrees at 9 bases. This CDR3 comprises 13 residues. The junction had 5 bases not matched to a gene; V was cut back by 3 bases and J by 6 bases. Germline CDR1 GTSNPN, CDR2 SVGIG (reference sequence). The CDR3 region is CAWSGTGLAEAFF. CDR3 bases: TGTGCCTGGAGCGGGACAGGGTTGGCTGAAGCTTTCTTT.

The chain couples TRBV6-2 or TRBV6-3 to TRBJ1-1; 9 nucleotides line up with TRBD1. This CDR3 region has 14 residues. The V gene's germline CDR1 is MNHEY and CDR2 SVGEGT. Germline trimming cut 5 bases from V and 8 bases from J; bases unmatched to any gene: 9. CDR3 DNA: TGTGCCAGCAGTACCCGAACAGGGGGCGTGGAAGCTTTCTTT. Translation gives CASSTRTGGVEAFF.

The V call is TRBV27, the J call TRBJ1-2, with 8 bases lining up with TRBD1. The V gene end was trimmed by 6 bases and the J gene end by 4 bases; junction bases not matched to a gene: 10. The CDR3 has 15 residues. Germline values: CDR1 MNHEY, CDR2 SMNVEV (reference sequence). The CDR3 DNA reads TGTGCCAGCAGACCTTCGGACAGGGTTACCTATGGCTACACCTTC. Translation gives CASRPSDRVTYGYTF.

This chain links TRBV11-2 with TRBJ2-7; D gene unclear. This CDR3 comprises 13 residues. Germline lookup yields CDR1 SGHAT and CDR2 FQNNGV. V gave up 5 bases and J gave up 0 bases, with 8 bases separating them. CDR3 nucleotides: TGTGCCAGCAGCCCCGCCTTCTCCTACGAGCAGTACGTC. Translation: CASSPAFSYEQYV.

This chain links TRBV18 with TRBJ1-5; no firm D call. Trimming shortened V by 3 bases and J by 7 bases, and 10 bases separated the two germline ends. The CDR3 is 13 amino acids. Germline lookup yields CDR1 KGHSH and CDR2 LQKENI. The CDR3 loop reads CASSPLDGQPQHF. The CDR3 DNA sequence: TGTGCCAGCTCACCCCTCGATGGACAGCCCCAGCATTTT.

This chain uses TRBV5-4 with TRBJ2-5; D may correspond to TRBD1 or TRBD2 (6 bases each). Germline V gene sequence: CDR1 SGHNT, CDR2 YYREEE (reference sequence). The CDR3 extends over 12 amino acids. The V gene lost 4 bases and the J gene lost 4 bases, with 8 bases spanning the gap. The CDR3 sequence is CASSGGGETQYF. The CDR3 nucleotides read TGTGCCAGCAGCGGAGGGGGAGAGACCCAGTACTTC. The complete variable domain, with remaining parts taken from reference TRBV5-4 and TRBJ2-5, reads ETGVTQSPTHLIKTRGQQVTLRCSSQSGHNTVSWYQQALGQGPQFIFQYYREEENGRGNFPPRFSGLQFPNYSSELNVNALELDDSALYLCASSGGGETQYFGPGTRLLVL.